Below are 25 T cell receptor beta chains sequenced from a single sample in a study of blood T cell repertoires in COVID-19. The data were produced by immunoSEQ multiplex PCR, yet TCRdb's version contains in-frame clones alone and is incomplete. The sample has about 120,000 clones, approximately 81% seen once. Source material: peripheral blood. All receptors derive from a woman of 80 years or more with acute or convalescent COVID-19.

This clone showed up just a few times. The rearrangement uses TRBV7-8 and TRBJ1-5; 7 bases are a match to TRBD1. The ends lost 5 bases at V and 5 bases at J; junction bases unmatched: 12. The CDR3 is made up of 16 amino acids. Germline assignment: CDR1 SGHVS and CDR2 FQNEAQ. The CDR3 here is CASSVGTGALYQPQHF. The CDR3 nucleotides are TGTGCCAGCAGCGTAGGTACAGGGGCCCTCTATCAGCCCCAGCATTTT.

J is TRBJ2-4 and V is TRBV19, with 9 bases lining up with TRBD1. V lost 5 bases, J lost 1 base, and 18 bases stayed unmatched. The CDR3 length is 20 residues. Germline loops: CDR1 LNHDA, CDR2 SQIVND (reference sequence). The CDR3 sequence: CASSSRGDRVEERAKNIQYF. CDR3 sequence (DNA): TGTGCCAGTAGTTCCCGCGGGGACAGGGTCGAAGAAAGGGCCAAAAACATTCAGTACTTC.

The rearrangement joins TRBV25-1 to TRBJ2-1; the match to TRBD2 covers 15 bases. The CDR3 has 16 residues. CDR1 and CDR2 (germline): MGHDK, SYGVNS. Trimming at V came to 3 bases and at J to 5 bases, leaving 2 bases not matched to a gene. Written as DNA, the CDR3 is TGTGCCAGCAGTGATTGGACTAGCGGGGGGGACAATGAGCAGTTCTTC. Protein sequence: CASSDWTSGGDNEQFF.

This sequence joins TRBV20-1 and TRBJ2-3, with D tentatively TRBD1 (6 bases). CDR1 DFQATT and CDR2 SNEGSKA come from the germline V gene (reference sequence). This CDR3 contains 14 residues. Trimming shortened V by 6 bases and J by 0 bases, and 13 bases separated the two germline ends. CDR3 in DNA: TGCAGTGCAAGTCAACAGGGTAGCACAGATACGCAGTATTTT. It yields the protein CSASQQGSTDTQYF.

The rearrangement links TRBV20-1 to TRBJ2-2; possible D gene TRBD1, 6 bases. CDR3 length equals 14 residues. The V gene's germline CDR1 is DFQATT and CDR2 SNEGSKA (reference sequence). V was trimmed by 3 bases and J by 0 bases, leaving 8 bases between them. For the CDR3, the DNA is TGCAGTGCTAGTTCAGGGGCGAACACCGGGGAGCTGTTTTTT. It translates to CSASSGANTGELFF.

This clone was counted at least ten times. This sequence joins TRBV28 and TRBJ1-6, with TRBD1 matching over 7 bases. Trimming removed 8 bases from V and 10 bases from J; junction bases left unmatched: 11. Looked up from germline, CDR1 is MDHEN and CDR2 is SYDVKM. CDR3 length: 14 amino acids. In DNA, the CDR3 is TGTGCCAGCGAATCAACCGGGACAGCCTCACCCCTCCACTTT. It encodes CASESTGTASPLHF.

The chain links TRBV9 to TRBJ2-2, with unresolved D. V lost 4 bases and J lost 5, with 3 bases in between. CDR1 is SGDLS, CDR2 YYNGEE, per germline. This CDR3 contains 11 residues. CDR3 sequence (DNA): TGTGCCAGCAGCCTAACCGGGGAGCTGTTTTTT. Translation gives CASSLTGELFF.

V usage is TRBV7-2 and J usage is TRBJ2-3; 8 nucleotides align to TRBD2. The J segment lost 7 bases and the V segment lost 8 bases, leaving 11 bases of the junction unmatched. Germline V CDR1 and CDR2: SGHTA, FQGNSA. CDR3 length: 14 amino acids. CDR3 loop: CASGPNSGANTQYF. Written as DNA, the CDR3 is TGTGCCAGCGGACCAAATAGCGGGGCAAATACGCAGTATTTT.

J is TRBJ1-4 and V is TRBV6-2 or TRBV6-3; D remains unclear. The V end was cut by 4 bases, the J end by 0 bases, with 15 bases between. The CDR3 contains 17 residues. The germline V gene has CDR1 MNHEY and CDR2 SVGEGT. In DNA form, the CDR3 reads TGTGCCAGCAGTTCTCCGAAGGACGGGACAACTAATGAAAAACTGTTTTTT. As protein: CASSSPKDGTTNEKLFF.

The V call is TRBV19, the J call TRBJ2-7; 11 bases match TRBD2. Germline CDR1 reads LNHDA; CDR2 reads SQIVND (reference sequence). The CDR3 length is 16 residues. V lost 7 bases, J lost 0 bases, and 8 bases stayed unmatched. The CDR3 is CASTPSGTSGSYEQYF. The CDR3 DNA sequence: TGTGCCAGTACCCCATCGGGGACTAGCGGCTCCTACGAGCAGTACTTC. Full variable domain (rest looked up from reference TRBV19 and TRBJ2-7): DGGITQSPKYLFRKEGQNVTLSCEQNLNHDAMYWYRQDPGQGLRLIYYSQIVNDFQKGDIAEGYSVSREKKESFPLTVTSAQKNPTAFYLCASTPSGTSGSYEQYFGPGTRLTVT.

The chain has TRBV14 and TRBJ2-5; 8 positions agree with TRBD2. The V gene end was trimmed by 3 bases and the J gene end by 0 bases; junction bases not matched to a gene: 9. The CDR3 covers 17 residues. Germline lookup yields CDR1 SGHDN and CDR2 FVKESK. The chain's CDR3 is CASSHLGASGYQETQYF. CDR3 DNA sequence: TGTGCCAGCAGCCATTTGGGGGCTAGCGGGTACCAAGAGACCCAGTACTTC.

J is TRBJ1-5 and V is TRBV18; 9 bases line up with TRBD1. This CDR3 spans 16 amino acids. V gave up 3 bases and J gave up 5 bases; unmatched junction bases: 8. The germline CDR1 and CDR2 sequences are KGHSH and LQKENI. The CDR3 region is CASSPETGGRDQPQHF. DNA for the CDR3: TGTGCCAGCTCACCGGAGACAGGGGGAAGAGATCAGCCCCAGCATTTT.

The chain joins TRBV24-1 to TRBJ1-6, with 9 bases matching TRBD1. The CDR3 is made up of 15 amino acids. The V gene's germline CDR1 is KGHDR and CDR2 SFDVKD. The J segment lost 10 bases and the V segment lost 2 bases, leaving 5 bases of the junction unmatched. CDR3 sequence reads: CATSDSGQGSSPLHF. CDR3 in DNA: TGTGCCACCAGTGATTCTGGACAGGGGAGCTCACCCCTCCACTTT.

The V call is TRBV28, the J call TRBJ2-7, with 7 bases lining up with TRBD2. V shed 4 bases and J 2 bases; nucleotides not matched to a gene: 5. Germline CDR1 is MDHEN and CDR2 is SYDVKM. CDR3 length: 14 amino acids. CDR3 in amino acids: CASSSPSGTYEQYF. In DNA form, the CDR3 reads TGTGCCAGCAGTTCTCCTAGCGGTACCTACGAGCAGTACTTC.

The V call is TRBV7-3, the J call TRBJ2-2; TRBD2 is a possible D gene (6 bases). CDR3 size: 15 residues. Trimming stripped 2 bases from V and 4 bases from J, with 11 bases between. CDR1 is SGHTA, CDR2 FQGTGA, per germline. CDR3 sequence: CASSLYPGSTGELFF. The CDR3 region has the DNA TGTGCCAGCAGCTTATACCCCGGGAGCACCGGGGAGCTGTTTTTT.

The V gene is TRBV3-1 (or the pseudogene TRBV3-2), the J gene TRBJ2-5; D remains ambiguous. Per germline, CDR1 LGHDT and CDR2 YNNKEL (reference sequence). The CDR3 contains 13 residues. With 2 bases removed from V and 6 bases from J, the gap between germline ends came to 10 bases. The CDR3 loop reads CASSQRETQTQYF. The CDR3 DNA follows: TGTGCCAGCAGCCAACGCGAGACTCAGACCCAGTACTTC.

The chain carries TRBV6-5 and TRBJ1-4; 7 positions match TRBD1. Germline CDR1 MNHEY, CDR2 SVGAGI. CDR3 size: 14 residues. The ends lost 5 bases at V and 2 bases at J; junction bases unmatched: 2. The DNA of the CDR3 is TGTGCCAGCAGTCAACAGGGGACTAATGAAAAACTGTTTTTT. It specifies CASSQQGTNEKLFF.

The chain combines TRBV2 with TRBJ1-4; 8 bases are shared with TRBD1. This CDR3 comprises 14 residues. Germline V gene sequence: CDR1 SNHLY, CDR2 FYNNEI. V was pared by 6 bases and J by 3 bases, with 3 bases of the junction left unmatched. CDR3 sequence reads: CASSATGANEKLFF. CDR3 in DNA: TGTGCCAGCAGCGCGACAGGGGCTAATGAAAAACTGTTTTTT.

This clone was found a few times. This chain links TRBV5-1 with TRBJ1-2; 7 bases line up with TRBD1. Germline CDR1 is SGHRS and CDR2 is YFSETQ. The CDR3 contains 15 residues. The J segment lost 6 bases and the V segment lost 4 bases, leaving 12 bases of the junction unmatched. Written as DNA, the CDR3 is TGCGCCAGCAGCCGGACAGGTGCGACTCGAGATGGCTACACCTTC. It is translated as CASSRTGATRDGYTF.

V gene TRBV4-1 combines with J gene TRBJ2-1; TRBD2 aligns across 9 bases. The V segment lost 3 bases and the J segment 6 bases; nucleotides outside the gene matches: 12. CDR3 length: 17 residues. Germline V CDR1 and CDR2: MGHRA, YSYEKL. CDR3 nucleotide sequence: TGCGCCAGCAGCCAGGATCATACAGCGGGAGGCCCCAATGAGCAGTTCTTC. Translating gives CASSQDHTAGGPNEQFF.

V is TRBV18 and J is TRBJ1-4, with D possibly matching TRBD1 (6 bases). The V gene's germline CDR1 is KGHSH and CDR2 LQKENI. The CDR3 is 18 amino acids. V dropped 0 bases and J dropped 4 bases, with 18 bases sitting between them. CDR3 loop: CASSPPAGQGRFNEKLFF. DNA for the CDR3: TGTGCCAGCTCACCACCGGCCGGGCAGGGGCGGTTTAATGAAAAACTGTTTTTT.

CDR3 residues: CASSLLREKLFF. CDR3 DNA: TGTGCCAGCAGCCTACTGAGGGAAAAACTGTTTTTT. The chain carries TRBV5-6 and TRBJ1-4; no firm D call. Trimming stripped 4 bases from V and 8 bases from J, with 9 bases between. Germline V gives CDR1 SGHDT, CDR2 YYEEEE. The CDR3 spans 12 residues.

V is TRBV6-2 or TRBV6-3 and J is TRBJ2-7; weak D call: TRBD2 (6 bases). Between the trimmed V and J ends, which lost 5 bases and 9 bases, there was a span of 20 bases. The V gene's germline CDR1 is MNHEY and CDR2 SVGEGT. The CDR3 covers 14 residues. CDR3 protein: CASSPPGLLNRQYF. The DNA for the CDR3 is TGTGCCAGCAGTCCCCCGGGACTCCTTAACCGGCAGTACTTC.

A single count supports this clone. V is TRBV2 and J is TRBJ1-5, with TRBD1 matching over 7 bases. The ends lost 5 bases at V and 2 bases at J; junction bases unmatched: 0. The CDR3 loop spans 13 amino acids. Germline CDR1 SNHLY, CDR2 FYNNEI. DNA of the CDR3: TGTGCCAGCAGTACAGGGGGCAATCAGCCCCAGCATTTT. Amino acids: CASSTGGNQPQHF.

There are a few counts of this clone. This chain links TRBV2 with TRBJ1-2; no reliable D call. In germline, CDR1 is SNHLY, CDR2 FYNNEI. CDR3 length equals 14 residues. The V gene lost 1 base and the J gene lost 0 bases, with 6 bases spanning the gap. The CDR3 bases are TGTGCCAGCAGTGAAGTAGGAGCTAACTATGGCTACACCTTC. Protein sequence: CASSEVGANYGYTF. Drawing the rest from reference TRBV2 and TRBJ1-2, the complete variable domain is EPEVTQTPSHQVTQMGQEVILRCVPISNHLYFYWYRQILGQKVEFLVSFYNNEISEKSEIFDDQFSVERPDGSNFTLKIRSTKLEDSAMYFCASSEVGANYGYTFGSGTRLTVV.